The rows below give T cell receptor beta chains drawn from one sample of a study of blood T cell repertoires in COVID-19. Assay used: immunoSEQ multiplex PCR; TCRdb lists only in-frame clones, some missing. This repertoire shows fewer than 350,000 clones, approximately 90% found once; its top ten account for 2.3%. What was sequenced was PBMCs or T cells enriched from blood (not recorded which). The receptor source for this set is a woman aged 40 to 50 with acute COVID-19. The CDR3 runs from the conserved cysteine through the conserved F or W. A D gene is named only where the DNA matches it firmly. A row's size may be missing; if present it is once, few, many or a size class.

v_call,d_call,j_call,clone_size,cdr3_nt,cdr3_aa
TRBV6-5,.,TRBJ2-3,.,TGTGCCAGCAGTTACTCGGGGCAACAGGGAACAGATACGCAGTATTTT,CASSYSGQQGTDTQYF
TRBV6-5,.,TRBJ2-6,.,TGTGCCACCCGATCAGGGTCCTCTGGGGCCAACGTCCTGACTTTC,CATRSGSSGANVLTF
TRBV24-1,TRBD1,TRBJ2-3,.,TGTGCCACCAGTGATGGACAGGCGAACACAGATACGCAGTATTTT,CATSDGQANTDTQYF
TRBV7-9,.,TRBJ1-5,.,TGTGCCAGCAGCTCCAGGGGCCAGCCCCAGCATTTT,CASSSRGQPQHF
TRBV2,.,TRBJ2-5,.,TGTGCCAGCAGTGTTGAGGATGGAGAGACCCAGTACTTC,CASSVEDGETQYF
TRBV19,TRBD1,TRBJ2-5,.,TGTGCCAGTAGTTTAGGACAGGGACAAGAGACCCAGTACTTC,CASSLGQGQETQYF
TRBV7-9,.,TRBJ2-6,.,TGTGCCAGCAGCTTAGCAACAGGTGGGGCCAACGTCCTGACTTTC,CASSLATGGANVLTF
TRBV11-2,.,TRBJ2-1,few,TGTGCCAGCAGCTTGTTCCTAGTCTTCGGGAATGAGCAGTTCTTC,CASSLFLVFGNEQFF
TRBV5-1,TRBD1,TRBJ2-2,.,TGCGCCAGCAGCGCGCTAGGGGGCACGAACACCGGGGAGCTGTTTTTT,CASSALGGTNTGELFF
TRBV7-2,.,TRBJ1-4,.,TGTGCCAGCAGTGGTCAGATCAATGAAAAACTGTTTTTT,CASSGQINEKLFF
TRBV4-3,TRBD1,TRBJ2-2,.,TGCGCCAGCAGCCAAGATTTCGCGACAGGGGCCGGGGAGCTGTTTTTT,CASSQDFATGAGELFF
TRBV21-1,.,TRBJ1-6,.,TGTGCCAGCAGCAAAGGCCAGGGGGCAGTCCTCCACTTT,CASSKGQGAVLHF
TRBV30,TRBD1,TRBJ1-2,.,TGTGCCTGGACCCCGGACAGGGGAAGGGGCTACACCTTC,CAWTPDRGRGYTF
TRBV19,TRBD1,TRBJ2-2,.,TGTGCCAGTAGTAGGACAGGCTACACCGGGGAGCTGTTTTTT,CASSRTGYTGELFF
TRBV24-1,TRBD1,TRBJ1-1,.,TGTGCCACCAGACCGAGCAGGGGGCCGAATGAAGCTTTCTTT,CATRPSRGPNEAFF
TRBV4-2,TRBD1,TRBJ1-1,.,TGTGCCAGCAGCCAAGATACAGGACAGGCCCCAGAAGCTTTCTTT,CASSQDTGQAPEAFF
TRBV30,TRBD1,TRBJ1-1,.,TGTGCCTGGAGTGTACGGATGGGGACAGCCACTGAAGCTTTCTTT,CAWSVRMGTATEAFF
TRBV2,.,TRBJ1-5,.,TGTGCCAGCAGTCCGGGAGGATCTGTAAGGGGCAATCAGCCCCAGCATTTT,CASSPGGSVRGNQPQHF
TRBV7-2,TRBD1,TRBJ1-1,.,TGTGCCAGCAGCTTAGAAGGGACAGCGAACACTGAAGCTTTCTTT,CASSLEGTANTEAFF
TRBV7-2,TRBD1,TRBJ1-4,.,TGTGCCAGCAGCTTCACAGGGGGCGCAACTAATGAAAAACTGTTTTTT,CASSFTGGATNEKLFF
TRBV19,.,TRBJ1-2,.,TGTGCCAGTAGTAGGGACTTTCTTAGCTATGGCTACACCTTC,CASSRDFLSYGYTF
TRBV5-1,.,TRBJ2-1,.,TGCGCCAGCAGCTTGGTGGTTCAGTCAAATGAGCAGTTCTTC,CASSLVVQSNEQFF
TRBV5-4,TRBD2,TRBJ2-5,.,TGTGCCAGCAGCTCCGGACTAGCGGGGGGGGAGACCCAGTACTTC,CASSSGLAGGETQYF
TRBV11-2,TRBD1,TRBJ2-3,.,TGTGCCAGCAGCTTCCGGGACAGGGGGGCCGATACGCAGTATTTT,CASSFRDRGADTQYF
TRBV5-8,TRBD1,TRBJ2-5,.,TGTGCCAGCAGCCCGGGGACAGGGAATCCAAGAGAGACCCAGTACTTC,CASSPGTGNPRETQYF
TRBV7-6,.,TRBJ2-7,many,TGTGCCAGCAGCTTAAGGGAGTCCGAGCAGTACTTC,CASSLRESEQYF
TRBV7-3,TRBD1,TRBJ1-5,.,TGTGCCAGCAGCCTACTGTGGGACAGGGGCGATCGATTCATAGCCGATCAGCCCCAGCATTTT,CASSLLWDRGDRFIADQPQHF
TRBV5-1,.,TRBJ2-3,.,TGCGCCAGCAGCCGGACGGGAACAGCTAGCACAGATACGCAGTATTTT,CASSRTGTASTDTQYF
TRBV29-1,TRBD2,TRBJ2-3,.,TGCAGCGTTGTCCAGCGGGAGCCAGATACGCAGTATTTT,CSVVQREPDTQYF
TRBV7-3,.,TRBJ2-7,.,TGTGCCAGCAGCTTAAGCGGGGGCAGGGACGAGCAGTACTTC,CASSLSGGRDEQYF
TRBV5-5,.,TRBJ1-4,.,TGTGCCAGCAGCTTGAGCCCGGGTATCAATGAAAAACTGTTTTTT,CASSLSPGINEKLFF
TRBV6-4,TRBD1,TRBJ1-5,.,TGTGCCAGCCGACAGGGGGCAGATTTTAGCAATCAGCCCCAGCATTTT,CASRQGADFSNQPQHF
TRBV18,TRBD1,TRBJ2-3,.,TGTGCCAGCTCACCAGGGACAGGGGGAACAGATACGCAGTATTTT,CASSPGTGGTDTQYF
TRBV28,TRBD1,TRBJ2-7,.,TGTGCCAGCAGCCCCCGGGACAGGGGGCAACACGAGCAGTACTTC,CASSPRDRGQHEQYF
TRBV9,.,TRBJ2-5,.,TGTGCCAGCAGCGTGGTAGGGGGAGAGACCCAGTACTTC,CASSVVGGETQYF
TRBV18,TRBD1,TRBJ2-7,.,TGTGCCAGCTCACAAACCGGGACAGGGAACTACGAGCAGTACTTC,CASSQTGTGNYEQYF
TRBV2,TRBD1,TRBJ2-3,.,TGTGCCAGCAGTGTGGGACAGGTTAGGGATACGCAGTATTTT,CASSVGQVRDTQYF
TRBV11-3,TRBD1,TRBJ1-3,.,TGTGCCAGCAGCTCCCACAGGGGCTCTGGAAACACCATATATTTT,CASSSHRGSGNTIYF
TRBV15,TRBD1,TRBJ1-4,.,TGTGCCACCAGAGAGTCTACCGGGACAGGGAATGAAAAACTGTTTTTT,CATRESTGTGNEKLFF
TRBV28,.,TRBJ2-5,.,TGTGCCAGCAGTTTAACAGGGAACCCATCTAAAGAGACCCAGTACTTC,CASSLTGNPSKETQYF
TRBV24-1,TRBD1,TRBJ2-2,.,TGTGCCACCAGTGACACAAGCGGACAGGGGGGGAACGGGGAGCTGTTTTTT,CATSDTSGQGGNGELFF
TRBV24-1,TRBD1,TRBJ1-2,.,TGTGCCACCAGTGATACCCACAGGGGGACTGGCTACACCTTC,CATSDTHRGTGYTF
TRBV5-8,TRBD1,TRBJ1-6,.,TGTGCCAGCAGTTTGACATTCGGGACAGGGGATTCACCCCTCCACTTT,CASSLTFGTGDSPLHF
TRBV19,.,TRBJ1-5,.,TGTGCCAGTAGTATTGGTGTGGGGGCAGATATAGCAGTTTGGCAGCCCCAGCATTTT,CASSIGVGADIAVWQPQHF
TRBV28,TRBD1,TRBJ1-2,.,TGTGCCAGCAGTTTAGAGGGGGCGCTTATCCCTATATTTCACTACACCTTC,CASSLEGALIPIFHYTF
TRBV7-6,.,TRBJ1-1,.,TGTGCCAGCAGCCCGGTTTTACAGGGCGCCGGCGCTTTCTTT,CASSPVLQGAGAFF
TRBV3-1/TRBV3-2,.,TRBJ2-5,.,TGTGCCAGCAGCCAAGACCTAACGGGAGTTGGGGAGACCCAGTACTTC,CASSQDLTGVGETQYF
TRBV7-2,.,TRBJ1-2,.,TGTGCCAGCAGCTCCGCGGGGGCGTCTGGCTACACCTTC,CASSSAGASGYTF
TRBV21-1,.,TRBJ1-5,.,TGTGCCAGCATGCAACGGGACAGGGGGCTAATGAGCAATCAGCCCCAGCATTTT,CASMQRDRGLMSNQPQHF
TRBV4-1,TRBD1,TRBJ2-3,.,TGCGCCAGCAGCCTCTACTTACAGGGGGCATCAGATACGCAGTATTTT,CASSLYLQGASDTQYF
TRBV28,.,TRBJ2-5,.,TGTGCCAGCAGTTTACCAGATGAACTACAAGAGACCCAGTACTTC,CASSLPDELQETQYF
TRBV29-1,.,TRBJ1-1,once,TGCAGCGTTAGTAGGGGGTTGACTGAAGCTTTCTTT,CSVSRGLTEAFF
TRBV3-1/TRBV3-2,TRBD1,TRBJ2-7,.,TGTGCCAGCAGCACCCGGAGCAGGGGGCGGGGCGAGCAGTACTTC,CASSTRSRGRGEQYF
TRBV4-1,.,TRBJ1-1,.,TGCGCCAGCAGCCAGCCCAGCGGGGTCACTGAAGCTTTCTTT,CASSQPSGVTEAFF
TRBV11-3,TRBD2,TRBJ2-1,.,TGTGCCAGCAGCCTGACTAGCGGGAGGGTAAATGAGCAGTTCTTC,CASSLTSGRVNEQFF
TRBV24-1,TRBD1,TRBJ2-1,.,TGTGCCACCAGTGAACCCGACAGGGTTGAGCAGTTCTTC,CATSEPDRVEQFF
TRBV3-1/TRBV3-2,TRBD1,TRBJ2-7,few,TGTGCCAGCAGCCAATCGGACAGGAGCTACGAGCAGTACTTC,CASSQSDRSYEQYF
TRBV2,TRBD2,TRBJ2-7,.,TGTGCCAGTCAGCGGGAGGGACGAGGAGAGCAGTACTTC,CASQREGRGEQYF